The 17 T cell receptor beta chains listed next were all sequenced from one sample in a study of shared clonotypes between healthy human individuals. This table comes from immunoSEQ multiplex PCR, and its TCRdb copy is limited to in-frame clones, with some not included. This repertoire shows about 1.4 million clones, 95% to 97% found once; its top ten account for over 1%. Source material: naive CD4+ T cells sorted from blood. The sample's subset: CD45RA+ positively selected. The source is a man aged 25 to 45 in good health.

The gene calls are TRBV15 and TRBJ1-2, with a weak D call TRBD1 (5 bases). The germline V gene has CDR1 LNHNV and CDR2 YYDKDF (reference sequence). Trimming removed 3 bases at V and 8 bases at J, with 19 bases between. This CDR3 spans 15 amino acids. CDR3 in DNA: TGTGCCACCAGCAGGGGGATAGGGGAAGGGTACGGCTACACCTTC. The encoded protein is CATSRGIGEGYGYTF. The whole variable domain, remainder taken from reference TRBV15 and TRBJ1-2, is DAMVIQNPRYQVTQFGKPVTLSCSQTLNHNVMYWYQQKSSQAPKLLFHYYDKDFNNEADTPDNFQSRRPNTSFCFLDIRSPGLGDTAMYLCATSRGIGEGYGYTFGSGTRLTVV.

The CDR3 is CASSLRRLAGDAGELFF. In DNA, the CDR3 is TGTGCCAGCAGCTTGAGGCGACTAGCGGGAGATGCCGGGGAGCTGTTTTTT. The chain combines TRBV5-4 with TRBJ2-2; 12 nucleotides align to TRBD2. This CDR3 contains 17 residues. V dropped 1 base and J dropped 6; count of bases not matched to a gene: 7. CDR1 is SGHNT, CDR2 YYREEE, per germline (reference sequence).

The count of this clone is one. Other DNA sequences from this sample encode an identical CDR3 as well. The J gene is TRBJ2-7, the V gene TRBV7-8; D unclear. Trimming shortened V by 0 bases and J by 2 bases, and 8 bases separated the two germline ends. CDR1 and CDR2 (germline): SGHVS, FQNEAQ. CDR3 size: 14 residues. CDR3 in DNA: TGTGCCAGCAGCTTAGCGGGAACACCCTACGAGCAGTACTTC. Amino acids: CASSLAGTPYEQYF.

This chain uses TRBV28 with TRBJ1-5; D is undetermined. Germline loops: CDR1 MDHEN, CDR2 SYDVKM. V was cut by 5 bases and J by 7 bases, with 9 bases left in between. The length of the CDR3 is 12 residues. DNA for the CDR3: TGTGCCAGCAGTCCCCACCTGCAGCCCCAGCATTTT. Protein sequence: CASSPHLQPQHF.

This clone occurred once. Other DNA sequences in the sample encode the same CDR3. J is TRBJ2-5 and V is TRBV9; 8 positions agree with TRBD1. The length of the CDR3 is 14 residues. Germline values: CDR1 SGDLS, CDR2 YYNGEE. V was clipped by 2 bases and J by 2 bases; unmatched bases: 2. The CDR3 nucleotides are TGTGCCAGCAGCGTCGACAGGGGACAAGAGACCCAGTACTTC. The encoded protein is CASSVDRGQETQYF.

DNA for the CDR3: TGTGCCAGCAGCTTAGGGTGTTCGCAGGGCTGTCAGCCCCAGCATTTT. Its protein product is CASSLGCSQGCQPQHF. The gene calls are TRBV7-4 and TRBJ1-5; possible D gene TRBD1, 5 bases. The CDR3 sequence is 16 residues long. Looked up from germline, CDR1 is SGHVT and CDR2 is SQSDAQ. Trimming pared 1 base from V and 6 bases from J, leaving 16 bases between.

The chain recombines TRBV29-1 with TRBJ1-2; D may be TRBD1 (6 bases). This CDR3 has 14 amino acids. V dropped 0 bases and J dropped 4 bases, with 12 bases sitting between them. The V gene's germline CDR1 is SQVTM and CDR2 ANQGSEA. The CDR3 DNA sequence: TGCAGCGTTGAAGATGGGGACACGGTCTATGGCTACACCTTC. It encodes CSVEDGDTVYGYTF.

V usage is TRBV5-8 and J usage is TRBJ2-6; perhaps TRBD1 as D (6 bases). Germline CDR1 SGHTS, CDR2 YDEGEE. V shed 2 bases and J shed 0 bases, with 12 bases lying between them. The CDR3 contains 17 residues. CDR3 region: CASSLVTGNSGANVLTF. The CDR3 DNA follows: TGTGCCAGCAGCTTAGTTACAGGGAACTCTGGGGCCAACGTCCTGACTTTC.

This chain links TRBV7-9 with TRBJ2-7; TRBD1 agrees at 10 bases. The germline gives CDR1 SEHNR, CDR2 FQNEAQ (reference sequence). This CDR3 comprises 15 residues. Trimming took 3 bases from V and 4 from J; bases not matched to a gene: 6. The CDR3 loop reads CASSFFRDRGYEQYF. The CDR3 region has the DNA TGTGCCAGCAGCTTCTTCCGGGACAGGGGTTACGAGCAGTACTTC.

This clone was found once. V and J are TRBV7-9 and TRBJ2-1; 8 bases line up with TRBD2. This CDR3 spans 15 amino acids. Germline values: CDR1 SEHNR, CDR2 FQNEAQ (reference sequence). V lost 3 bases to trimming and J lost 2 bases; unmatched junction nucleotides: 3. CDR3 nucleotide sequence: TGTGCCAGCAGCTTCCTTAGCGGGACCTACAATGAGCAGTTCTTC. Translating gives CASSFLSGTYNEQFF.

The sample holds one count of this clone. The J gene is TRBJ1-1, the V gene TRBV2, with D tentatively TRBD1 (6 bases). The CDR3 has 14 amino acids. The V gene's germline CDR1 is SNHLY and CDR2 FYNNEI. V gave up 6 bases and J gave up 0 bases, with 11 bases separating them. CDR3 protein: CASRRGAMNTEAFF. CDR3 sequence (DNA): TGTGCCAGCAGGAGGGGGGCAATGAACACTGAAGCTTTCTTT. The full variable domain, completed using reference TRBV2 and TRBJ1-1, is EPEVTQTPSHQVTQMGQEVILRCVPISNHLYFYWYRQILGQKVEFLVSFYNNEISEKSEIFDDQFSVERPDGSNFTLKIRSTKLEDSAMYFCASRRGAMNTEAFFGQGTRLTVV.

This clone came up once. The chain is built from TRBV29-1 and TRBJ1-5, with D hard to call. V lost 6 bases to trimming and J lost 4 bases, with 10 bases between them. The germline gives CDR1 SQVTM, CDR2 ANQGSEA. The CDR3 loop spans 12 amino acids. The CDR3: CSVAQPNQPQHF. CDR3 coding DNA: TGCAGCGTGGCGCAGCCGAATCAGCCCCAGCATTTT.

V usage is TRBV18 and J usage is TRBJ2-3; no definite D call. CDR1 is KGHSH and CDR2 is LQKENI in the germline V gene. The V end was cut by 3 bases, the J end by 3 bases, with 10 bases between. The CDR3 totals 14 residues. DNA for the CDR3: TGTGCCAGCTCACCCCTACTTCAGACAGATACGCAGTATTTT. The encoded protein is CASSPLLQTDTQYF.

In this sample, this clone turned up once. The chain joins TRBV7-2 to TRBJ2-2; the D gene is possibly TRBD2 (6 bases). The CDR3 length is 14 residues. Deletions cut 5 bases from V and 1 base from J, with 8 bases between. Germline V lookup: CDR1 SGHTA, CDR2 FQGNSA. The DNA of the CDR3 is TGTGCCAGCAGCAATAGCGGGAACACCGGGGAGCTGTTTTTT. Protein sequence: CASSNSGNTGELFF.

This chain joins TRBV28 and TRBJ2-7; 7 bases are a match to TRBD2. CDR3 size: 15 residues. Germline-derived CDR1 and CDR2 are MDHEN and SYDVKM. V gave up 6 bases and J gave up 3 bases; unmatched junction bases: 11. CDR3 DNA: TGTGCCAGCAGCCCTCCAGGAAGCGGGAACTACGAGCAGTACTTC. This translates into CASSPPGSGNYEQYF.

The rearrangement uses TRBV4-1 and TRBJ2-5; 7 bases agree with TRBD1. In germline, CDR1 is MGHRA, CDR2 YSYEKL. V lost 1 base, J lost 4 bases, and 9 bases stayed unmatched. This CDR3 comprises 16 residues. In DNA, the CDR3 is TGCGCCAGCAGCCAAGTGACAGGGCGTGAGGGAGAGACCCAGTACTTC. Protein product: CASSQVTGREGETQYF.

V usage is TRBV28 and J usage is TRBJ2-3; 10 positions agree with TRBD2. The CDR3 sequence is 20 residues long. The germline CDR1 and CDR2 sequences are MDHEN and SYDVKM. The ends lost 5 bases at V and 5 bases at J; junction bases unmatched: 22. CDR3 loop: CASSPFPGLEREGLEDTQYF. The CDR3 DNA reads as TGTGCCAGCAGTCCGTTCCCAGGACTAGAGCGGGAGGGCCTGGAAGATACGCAGTATTTT.